This T cell receptor beta chain comes out of a study of early T cells in non-severe SARS-CoV-2 infection. Looking at the study overall: Unsorted whole blood bulk RNA was sequenced, with unpaired chains. General observations from the study: VDJdb matching favored anti-spike CD8 responses, missing private and CD4 specificities.

Attached unique molecular identifiers marked individual cDNA molecules. TCRdb itself ran the 5' RACE reads through MiXCR, one entry per CDR3 protein. The sample carries tens of thousands of distinct CDR3 sequences, around 5.7% recorded once. This clonotype was detected many times. Its antigen is still unknown. In germline, CDR1 is PRHDT, CDR2 FYEKMQ (reference sequence). With 4 bases clipped from V and 1 base from J, the junction kept 6 bases outside the gene matches. There are 16 residues in the CDR3. This clonotype was sampled from an adult who was a healthcare worker with PCR-confirmed SARS-CoV-2 infection or an uninfected control (not recorded which). The specimen sequenced was whole blood. The rearrangement joins TRBV13 to TRBJ2-2, with 7 bases matching TRBD2. In nucleotides, the CDR3 is TGTGCCAGCAGCTCAGCCGTAGCGGGGAACACCGGGGAGCTGTTTTTT. The encoded protein is CASSSAVAGNTGELFF.